The rows below give T cell receptor beta chains drawn from one sample of a study of cytomegalovirus exposure and HLA in healthy donors. The data were produced by immunoSEQ multiplex PCR, yet TCRdb's version contains in-frame clones alone and is incomplete. This sample has roughly 89,000 clones, with around 80% found just once. The specimen was PBMCs. The receptor source for this set is a man younger than 30 in good health and CMV-seronegative. CDR3s include the opening cysteine and the closing phenylalanine or tryptophan. Fields, in order: CDR3 protein, CDR3 DNA, D gene, J gene, V gene. D genes are given only for firm matches.

CDR3aa: CASSPPAGTDTQYF; CDR3nt: TGTGCCAGCTCACCACCGGCGGGCACAGATACGCAGTATTTT; d_gene: .; j_gene: TRBJ2-3; v_gene: TRBV18
CDR3aa: CASSTLGRDTDTQYF; CDR3nt: TGTGCCAGCAGCACGCTAGGCCGCGACACAGATACGCAGTATTTT; d_gene: .; j_gene: TRBJ2-3; v_gene: TRBV9
CDR3aa: CASSIAGGFYEQYF; CDR3nt: TGTGCCAGTAGTATAGCCGGGGGATTCTACGAGCAGTACTTC; d_gene: .; j_gene: TRBJ2-7; v_gene: TRBV19
CDR3aa: CASSLQGGNEQYF; CDR3nt: TGTGCCAGCAGTCTACAGGGGGGGAACGAGCAGTACTTC; d_gene: .; j_gene: TRBJ2-7; v_gene: TRBV6-5
CDR3aa: CASTTQGTGGIGGEKLFF; CDR3nt: TGTGCCAGCACCACCCAAGGGACAGGGGGGATCGGGGGTGAAAAACTGTTTTTT; d_gene: TRBD1; j_gene: TRBJ1-4; v_gene: TRBV2
CDR3aa: CASSLPAGGGELFF; CDR3nt: TGTGCCAGCAGCTTACCAGCGGGGGGCGGGGAGCTGTTTTTT; d_gene: TRBD2; j_gene: TRBJ2-2; v_gene: TRBV7-9
CDR3aa: CASSLTGRTRVKDNEQFF; CDR3nt: TGTGCCAGCAGTTTAACGGGGAGGACTAGAGTAAAAGACAATGAGCAGTTCTTC; d_gene: TRBD2; j_gene: TRBJ2-1; v_gene: TRBV27
CDR3aa: CGVRPGYDEKLFF; CDR3nt: TGTGGCGTACGCCCGGGGTACGATGAAAAACTGTTTTTT; d_gene: .; j_gene: TRBJ1-4; v_gene: TRBV27
CDR3aa: CASMVGDRVTGELFF; CDR3nt: TGCGCCAGCATGGTGGGGGACAGGGTAACCGGGGAGCTGTTTTTT; d_gene: TRBD1; j_gene: TRBJ2-2; v_gene: TRBV10-1
CDR3aa: CASSPPSGGIQYF; CDR3nt: TGTGCCAGCTCACCACCCAGCGGGGGCATTCAGTACTTC; d_gene: TRBD2; j_gene: TRBJ2-4; v_gene: TRBV18